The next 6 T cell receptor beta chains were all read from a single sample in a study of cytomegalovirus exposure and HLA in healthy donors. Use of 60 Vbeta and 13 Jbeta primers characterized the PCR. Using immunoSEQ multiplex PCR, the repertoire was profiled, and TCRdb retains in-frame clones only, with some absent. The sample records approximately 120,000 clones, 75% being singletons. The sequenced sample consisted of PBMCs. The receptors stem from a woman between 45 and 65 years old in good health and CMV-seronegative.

In DNA, the CDR3 is TGTGCCTGGAGTACGGCTGAAGCTTTCTTT. Translated, it gives CAWSTAEAFF. J is TRBJ1-1 and V is TRBV30, with D uncertain. Germline CDR1 reads GTSNPN; CDR2 reads SVGIG (reference sequence). Trimming pared 2 bases from V and 6 bases from J, leaving 4 bases between. The CDR3 sequence is 10 residues long.

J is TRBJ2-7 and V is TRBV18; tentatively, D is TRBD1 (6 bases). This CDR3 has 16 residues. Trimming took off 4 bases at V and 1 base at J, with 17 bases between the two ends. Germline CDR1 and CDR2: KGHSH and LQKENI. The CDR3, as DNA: TGTGCCAGCTCACACGGACAGCCCCTTCAATCCTACGAGCAGTACTTC. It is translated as CASSHGQPLQSYEQYF. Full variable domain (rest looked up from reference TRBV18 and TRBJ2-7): NAGVMQNPRHLVRRRGQEARLRCSPMKGHSHVYWYRQLPEEGLKFMVYLQKENIIDESGMPKERFSAEFPKEGPSILRIQQVVRGDSAAYFCASSHGQPLQSYEQYFGPGTRLTVT.

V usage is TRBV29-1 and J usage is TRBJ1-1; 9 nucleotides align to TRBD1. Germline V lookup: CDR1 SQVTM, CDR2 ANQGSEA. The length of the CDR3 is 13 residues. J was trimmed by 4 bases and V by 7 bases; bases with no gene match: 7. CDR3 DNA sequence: TGCAGCGCCCCGACAGGGGGAGGCACTGAAGCTTTCTTT. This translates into CSAPTGGGTEAFF.

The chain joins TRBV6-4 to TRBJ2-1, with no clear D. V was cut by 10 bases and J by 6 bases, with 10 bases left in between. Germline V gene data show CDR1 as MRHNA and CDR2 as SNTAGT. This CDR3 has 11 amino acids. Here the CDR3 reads CAIATGNEQFF. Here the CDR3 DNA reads TGTGCCATCGCGACGGGCAATGAGCAGTTCTTC.

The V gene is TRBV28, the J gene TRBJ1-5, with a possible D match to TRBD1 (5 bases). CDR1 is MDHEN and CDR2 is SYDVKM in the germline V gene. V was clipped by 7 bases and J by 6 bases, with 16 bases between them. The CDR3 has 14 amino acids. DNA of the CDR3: TGTGCCAGCATTCCCCCCCAGGGAGGTCAGCCCCAGCATTTT. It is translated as CASIPPQGGQPQHF.

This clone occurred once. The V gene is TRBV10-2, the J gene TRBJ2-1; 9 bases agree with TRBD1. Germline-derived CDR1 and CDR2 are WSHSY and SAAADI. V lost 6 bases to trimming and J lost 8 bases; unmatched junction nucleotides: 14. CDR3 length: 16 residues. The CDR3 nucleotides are TGCGCCAGCAGACACCAGGGACAGGGTAATTACGATGAGCAGTTCTTC. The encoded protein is CASRHQGQGNYDEQFF.